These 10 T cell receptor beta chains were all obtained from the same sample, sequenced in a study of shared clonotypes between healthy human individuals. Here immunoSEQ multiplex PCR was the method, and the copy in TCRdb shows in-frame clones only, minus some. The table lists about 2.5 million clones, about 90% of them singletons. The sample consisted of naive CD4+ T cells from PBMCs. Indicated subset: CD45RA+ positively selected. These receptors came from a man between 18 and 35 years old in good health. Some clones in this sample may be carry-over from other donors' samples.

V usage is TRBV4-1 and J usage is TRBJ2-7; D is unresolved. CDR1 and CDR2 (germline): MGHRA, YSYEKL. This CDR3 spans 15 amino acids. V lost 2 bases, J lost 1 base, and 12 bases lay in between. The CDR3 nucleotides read TGCGCCAGCAGCCAATCCCCAGGACCTTCCTACGAGCAGTACTTC. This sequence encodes CASSQSPGPSYEQYF.

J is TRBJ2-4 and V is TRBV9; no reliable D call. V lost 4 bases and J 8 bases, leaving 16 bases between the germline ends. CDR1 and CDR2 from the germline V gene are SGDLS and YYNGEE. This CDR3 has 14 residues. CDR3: CASSTRTGSDIQYF. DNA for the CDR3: TGTGCCAGCAGCACCCGGACCGGCTCGGACATTCAGTACTTC.

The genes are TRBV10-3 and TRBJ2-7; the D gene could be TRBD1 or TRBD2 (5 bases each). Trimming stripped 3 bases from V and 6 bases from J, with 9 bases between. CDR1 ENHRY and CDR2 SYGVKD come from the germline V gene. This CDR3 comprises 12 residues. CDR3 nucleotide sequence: TGTGCCATCAGTGACAGGGCGGGCGAGCAGTACTTC. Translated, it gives CAISDRAGEQYF.

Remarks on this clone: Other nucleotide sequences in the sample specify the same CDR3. CDR3 in amino acids: CASSLGGLAGQETQYF. CDR3 nucleotides: TGTGCCAGCAGCTTGGGGGGACTAGCGGGCCAAGAGACCCAGTACTTC. The chain recombines TRBV5-4 with TRBJ2-5, with TRBD2 matching 12 bases. This CDR3 region has 16 residues. Germline trimming cut 0 bases from V and 1 base from J; bases unmatched to any gene: 1. Per germline, CDR1 SGHNT and CDR2 YYREEE (reference sequence).

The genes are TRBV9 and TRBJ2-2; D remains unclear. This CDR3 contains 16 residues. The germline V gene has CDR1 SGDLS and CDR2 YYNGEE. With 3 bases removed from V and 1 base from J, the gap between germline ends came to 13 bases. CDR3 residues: CASSATDNLNTGELFF. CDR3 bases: TGTGCCAGCAGCGCCACCGACAACCTGAACACCGGGGAGCTGTTTTTT. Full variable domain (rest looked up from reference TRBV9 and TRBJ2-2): DSGVTQTPKHLITATGQRVTLRCSPRSGDLSVYWYQQSLDQGLQFLIQYYNGEERAKGNILERFSAQQFPDLHSELNLSSLELGDSALYFCASSATDNLNTGELFFGEGSRLTVL.

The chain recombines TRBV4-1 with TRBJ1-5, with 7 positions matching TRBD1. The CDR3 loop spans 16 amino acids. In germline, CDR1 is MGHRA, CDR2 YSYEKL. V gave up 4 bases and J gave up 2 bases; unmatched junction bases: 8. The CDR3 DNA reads TGCGCCAGCAGCCCTACTACAGGGGTGGGCAATCAGCCCCAGCATTTT. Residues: CASSPTTGVGNQPQHF.

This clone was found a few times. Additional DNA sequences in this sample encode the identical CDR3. CDR3 sequence reads: CASSLAPYEQYF. CDR3 DNA sequence: TGTGCCAGCAGTTTAGCCCCCTACGAGCAGTACTTC. V is TRBV28 and J is TRBJ2-7; the D is unclear. Trimming left V 2 bases short and J 2 bases short, with 4 bases between. Germline V gene data show CDR1 as MDHEN and CDR2 as SYDVKM. The CDR3 is 12 amino acids.

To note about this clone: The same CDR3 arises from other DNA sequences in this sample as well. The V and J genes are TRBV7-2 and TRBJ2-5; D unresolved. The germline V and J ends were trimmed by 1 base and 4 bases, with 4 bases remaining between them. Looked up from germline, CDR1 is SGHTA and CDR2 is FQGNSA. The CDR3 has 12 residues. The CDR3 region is CASSLVGETQYF. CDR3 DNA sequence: TGTGCCAGCAGCTTAGTTGGAGAGACCCAGTACTTC.

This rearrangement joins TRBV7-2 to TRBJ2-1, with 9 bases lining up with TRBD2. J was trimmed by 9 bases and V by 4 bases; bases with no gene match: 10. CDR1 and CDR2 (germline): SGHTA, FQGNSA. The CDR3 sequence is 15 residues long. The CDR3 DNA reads TGTGCCAGCAGCTCCCATAGCGGGAGAGATATTGAGCAGTTCTTC. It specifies CASSSHSGRDIEQFF.

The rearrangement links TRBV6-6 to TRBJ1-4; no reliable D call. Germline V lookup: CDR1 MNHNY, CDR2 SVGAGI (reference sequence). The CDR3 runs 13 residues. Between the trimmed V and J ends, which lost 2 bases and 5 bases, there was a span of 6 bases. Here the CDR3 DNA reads TGTGCCAGCAGTTACATGGAGAATGAAAAACTGTTTTTT. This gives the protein CASSYMENEKLFF.